Following are 18 T cell receptor beta chains from one sample sequenced in a study of blood T cell repertoires in COVID-19. Produced via immunoSEQ multiplex PCR; TCRdb's table is partial and in-frame only. The sample carries roughly 180,000 clones, over 70% recorded once. Input material: PBMCs or T cells enriched from blood (not recorded which). The receptors were gathered from a middle-aged woman with acute COVID-19.

DNA of the CDR3: TGTGCCAGTAGTCTAGGGGGGGGAAACATTCAGTACTTC. It codes for CASSLGGGNIQYF. The chain couples TRBV19 to TRBJ2-4, with D maybe TRBD2 (7 bases). The germline V gene has CDR1 LNHDA and CDR2 SQIVND (reference sequence). V was clipped by 5 bases and J by 6 bases, with 11 bases between them. This CDR3 has 13 residues.

The chain is built from TRBV16 and TRBJ1-2; 7 bases fit TRBD1. Germline CDR1 is KGHSY and CDR2 is FQNENV. CDR3 length: 13 residues. Trimming cost V 4 bases and J 4 bases; bases outside gene matches: 3. The CDR3 protein is CASSPDRAYGYTF. The CDR3 DNA follows: TGTGCCAGCAGCCCTGACAGGGCCTATGGCTACACCTTC.

V is TRBV2 and J is TRBJ2-5; 8 bases are shared with TRBD2. The CDR3 sequence is 15 residues long. The V gene end was trimmed by 3 bases and the J gene end by 9 bases; junction bases not matched to a gene: 12. Germline values: CDR1 SNHLY, CDR2 FYNNEI. The CDR3 bases are TGTGCCAGCAGTGATACCCTAGCGGGTTTGGTACCCCAGTACTTC. It yields the protein CASSDTLAGLVPQYF.

V is TRBV5-1 and J is TRBJ2-5; D is ambiguous. This CDR3 comprises 14 residues. Trimming removed 0 bases at V and 5 bases at J, with 11 bases between. Germline lookup yields CDR1 SGHRS and CDR2 YFSETQ. Here the CDR3 DNA reads TGCGCCAGCAGCTTGGAGCTAGTAACGGAGACCCAGTACTTC. Protein product: CASSLELVTETQYF.

The chain uses TRBV28 and TRBJ2-7; the D gene is possibly TRBD2 (6 bases). V dropped 2 bases and J dropped 3 bases, with 11 bases sitting between them. The germline gives CDR1 MDHEN, CDR2 SYDVKM. The CDR3 contains 14 residues. The chain's CDR3 is CASSLTGASYEQYV. The CDR3 region has the DNA TGTGCCAGCAGTTTAACGGGAGCAAGCTACGAGCAGTACGTC.

With respect to this clone: A read error may produce the germline difference seen at one junction end. The chain uses TRBV12-3 or TRBV12-4 and TRBJ2-1, with D possibly TRBD2 on 6 matching bases. The CDR3 is 11 amino acids. The CDR3 DNA reads TGTGCCAGCAGCTTAGCGGCTGAGCAGTTCTTC. Translating it yields CASSLAAEQFF.

This clone was seen once. The V call is TRBV2, the J call TRBJ2-3, with D maybe TRBD2 (7 bases). V dropped 4 bases and J dropped 10 bases, with 21 bases sitting between them. This CDR3 spans 15 amino acids. Germline CDR1 and CDR2: SNHLY and FYNNEI. The CDR3, as DNA: TGTGCCAGCAGTGGACAGGCGGACCTAGGGGGGGCGCAGTATTTT. It encodes CASSGQADLGGAQYF.

In its sample, this clone was seen a few times. CDR3 DNA: TGTGCCAGCAGCCCGGGGGGGGCCCCCATGAACACTGAAGCTTTCTTT. Protein sequence: CASSPGGAPMNTEAFF. The chain is built from TRBV5-4 and TRBJ1-1, with D possibly TRBD1 on 6 matching bases. The CDR3 runs to 16 residues. The V end lost 4 bases, the J end lost 0 bases, and 16 bases lay between the germline ends. Germline lookup yields CDR1 SGHNT and CDR2 YYREEE (reference sequence).

This clone was picked up a small number of times. V usage is TRBV29-1 and J usage is TRBJ1-5; no clear D. CDR3 size: 12 residues. V lost 6 bases and J 2 bases, leaving 8 bases between the germline ends. The germline V gene has CDR1 SQVTM and CDR2 ANQGSEA. CDR3 amino acids: CSVGEGNQPQHF. Here the CDR3 DNA reads TGCAGCGTCGGTGAAGGCAATCAGCCCCAGCATTTT.

The V gene is TRBV3-1 (or the pseudogene TRBV3-2), the J gene TRBJ2-2; 12 nucleotides align to TRBD2. Germline loops: CDR1 LGHDT, CDR2 YNNKEL (reference sequence). There are 22 residues in the CDR3. J lost 5 bases, V lost 0 bases, and 19 bases had no gene match. The CDR3 bases are TGTGCCAGCAGCCAAGATTCGAGGGATCTAGCGGGAGGGCCAGGAAGAACCGGGGAGCTGTTTTTT. Residues: CASSQDSRDLAGGPGRTGELFF.

The chain combines TRBV14 with TRBJ1-2, with D possibly TRBD1 on 5 matching bases. The CDR3 spans 13 residues. Germline CDR1 SGHDN, CDR2 FVKESK. V was shortened by 4 bases and J by 0 bases, with 6 bases between the two germline ends. The CDR3 loop reads CASSRGPNYGYTF. The CDR3 region has the DNA TGTGCCAGCAGCCGGGGCCCTAACTATGGCTACACCTTC.

This chain uses TRBV6-1 with TRBJ2-3; 14 nucleotides line up with TRBD2. V gave up 4 bases and J gave up 4 bases; unmatched junction bases: 1. This CDR3 region has 15 residues. Germline-derived CDR1 and CDR2 are MNHNS and SASEGT. This chain's CDR3 is CASSGLAGGSDTQYF. In nucleotides, the CDR3 is TGTGCCAGCAGTGGACTAGCGGGAGGGTCAGATACGCAGTATTTT.

The chain has TRBV5-1 and TRBJ1-1; 7 nucleotides match TRBD1. The V segment lost 0 bases and the J segment 4 bases; nucleotides outside the gene matches: 9. Per the germline V gene, CDR1 is SGHRS and CDR2 is YFSETQ. This CDR3 has 16 residues. The CDR3 DNA follows: TGCGCCAGCAGCTTGGGCCAGACAGGGACGGGCACTGAAGCTTTCTTT. It translates to CASSLGQTGTGTEAFF.

The sample holds a few counts of this clone. The rearrangement joins TRBV27 to TRBJ1-2, with D perhaps matching TRBD1 (5 bases). Between the trimmed V and J ends, which lost 3 bases and 8 bases, there was a span of 16 bases. Germline lookup yields CDR1 MNHEY and CDR2 SMNVEV (reference sequence). The CDR3 totals 14 residues. CDR3 region: CASSFFPQGGGYTF. Written as DNA, the CDR3 is TGTGCCAGCAGTTTCTTCCCGCAGGGAGGAGGCTACACCTTC.

The rearrangement uses TRBV7-9 and TRBJ1-1; no clear D. V lost 2 bases and J lost 0, with 13 bases in between. This CDR3 contains 16 residues. Germline V gene lookup returns CDR1 SEHNR and CDR2 FQNEAQ (reference sequence). For the CDR3, the DNA is TGTGCCAGCAGCTTATACCCGGCGGGATTGAACACTGAAGCTTTCTTT. Translation gives CASSLYPAGLNTEAFF.

This sequence joins TRBV2 and TRBJ1-2; D not certain. CDR1 SNHLY and CDR2 FYNNEI come from the germline V gene. V lost 6 bases and J lost 7, with 15 bases in between. This CDR3 is built from 13 residues. The CDR3 DNA sequence: TGTGCCAGCAGCCCCACGGGTACGCGTGGCTACACCTTC. This sequence encodes CASSPTGTRGYTF.

The V call is TRBV6-5, the J call TRBJ2-1, with TRBD2 as a possible D gene (5 bases). This CDR3 contains 13 residues. Germline CDR1 and CDR2: MNHEY and SVGAGI. V lost 7 bases and J 3 bases, leaving 10 bases between the germline ends. The CDR3 bases are TGTGCCAGCAAGGACTCAAGCTACAATGAGCAGTTCTTC. Protein product: CASKDSSYNEQFF.

The chain joins TRBV10-3 to TRBJ2-1; 7 positions match TRBD2. Germline V lookup: CDR1 ENHRY, CDR2 SYGVKD. V dropped 9 bases and J dropped 1; count of bases not matched to a gene: 3. There are 13 residues in the CDR3. Written as DNA, the CDR3 is TGTGCCATGCGTAGCGGGTCCTACAATGAGCAGTTCTTC. As protein: CAMRSGSYNEQFF.